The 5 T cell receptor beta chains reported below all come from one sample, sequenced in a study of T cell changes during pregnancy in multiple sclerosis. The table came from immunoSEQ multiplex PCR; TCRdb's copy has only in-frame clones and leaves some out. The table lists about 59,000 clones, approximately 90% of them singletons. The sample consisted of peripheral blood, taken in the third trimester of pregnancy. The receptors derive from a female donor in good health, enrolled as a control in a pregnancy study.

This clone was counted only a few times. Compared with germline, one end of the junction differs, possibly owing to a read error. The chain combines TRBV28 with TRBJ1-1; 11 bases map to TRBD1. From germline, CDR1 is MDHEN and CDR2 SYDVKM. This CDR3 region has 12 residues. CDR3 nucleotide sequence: TGTGGCAGCGGGACAGGGGGCACTGAAGCTTTCTTT. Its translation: CGSGTGGTEAFF.

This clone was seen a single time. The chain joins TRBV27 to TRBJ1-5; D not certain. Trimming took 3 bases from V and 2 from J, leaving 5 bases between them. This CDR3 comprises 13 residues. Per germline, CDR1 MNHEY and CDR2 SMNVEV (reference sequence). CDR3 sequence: CASSFGGNQPQHF. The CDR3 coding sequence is TGTGCCAGCAGTTTCGGGGGCAATCAGCCCCAGCATTTT.

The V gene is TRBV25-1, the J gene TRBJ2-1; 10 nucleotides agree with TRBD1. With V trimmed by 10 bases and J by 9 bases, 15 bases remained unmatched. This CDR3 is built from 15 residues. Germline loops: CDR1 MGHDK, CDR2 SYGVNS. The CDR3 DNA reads TGTGCCACCCAGAGGGGGGACAGGGGTTATGGTGAGCAGTTCTTC. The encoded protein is CATQRGDRGYGEQFF.

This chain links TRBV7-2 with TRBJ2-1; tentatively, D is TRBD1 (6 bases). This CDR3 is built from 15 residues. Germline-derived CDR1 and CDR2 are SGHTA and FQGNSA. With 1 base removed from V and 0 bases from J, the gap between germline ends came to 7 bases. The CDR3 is CASSLGGGSYNEQFF. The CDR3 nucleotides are TGTGCCAGCAGCTTAGGAGGGGGCTCCTACAATGAGCAGTTCTTC.

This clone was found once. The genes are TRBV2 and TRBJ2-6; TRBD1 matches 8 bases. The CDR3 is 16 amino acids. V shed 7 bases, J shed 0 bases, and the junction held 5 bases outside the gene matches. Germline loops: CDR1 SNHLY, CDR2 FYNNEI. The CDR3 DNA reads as TGTGCCAGCACCAGGGACAGGATCTCTGGGGCCAACGTCCTGACTTTC. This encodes CASTRDRISGANVLTF.